These T cell receptor beta chains were read from a single sample in a study of T cells in localized non-small cell lung cancer. Sequenced by immunoSEQ multiplex PCR; TCRdb stores in-frame clones only, minus some. The sample lists roughly 25,000 clones, 88% occurring once. Sequences were derived from PBMCs, sampled before any cancer treatment. The receptors were gathered from a man aged 40-75 years with stage II lung adenocarcinoma. CDR3s include the opening cysteine and the closing phenylalanine or tryptophan. D genes are given only for firm matches. A clone size is listed for some rows: how often the clone was seen (once, few, many), or a class if it is expanded.

clone size: -
J gene: TRBJ1-2
V gene: TRBV7-9
D gene: TRBD1
CDR3 DNA: TGTGCCAGTGCAGGGGGCTTTAGCTATGGCTACACCTTC
CDR3 protein: CASAGGFSYGYTF

clone size: -
J gene: TRBJ2-5
V gene: TRBV9
D gene: TRBD2
CDR3 DNA: TGTGCCAGCAGCCCCCCCCAGGGACTAGCGGGGAGAGAGACCCAGTACTTC
CDR3 protein: CASSPPQGLAGRETQYF

clone size: -
J gene: TRBJ2-5
V gene: TRBV7-3
D gene: -
CDR3 DNA: TGTGCCAGCAGCACGGGACTTCACTCGGAGACCCAGTACTTC
CDR3 protein: CASSTGLHSETQYF

clone size: -
J gene: TRBJ2-7
V gene: TRBV5-6
D gene: -
CDR3 DNA: TGTGCCAGCAGCTTGGAACTAGTAAGCTCCTACGAGCAGTACTTC
CDR3 protein: CASSLELVSSYEQYF

clone size: -
J gene: TRBJ1-5
V gene: TRBV19
D gene: -
CDR3 DNA: TGTGCCAGTAGTATCCTGACCCCGGACTCTAGGAGGGAGCCCCAGCATTTT
CDR3 protein: CASSILTPDSRREPQHF

clone size: -
J gene: TRBJ1-1
V gene: TRBV2
D gene: TRBD1
CDR3 DNA: TGTGCCAGCAGTGTACCGACAGGGGGCAACACTGAAGCTTTCTTT
CDR3 protein: CASSVPTGGNTEAFF

clone size: -
J gene: TRBJ2-2
V gene: TRBV18
D gene: TRBD2
CDR3 DNA: TGTGCCAGCCTGGCTAGCGGAGCGAACACCGGGGAGCTGTTTTTT
CDR3 protein: CASLASGANTGELFF

clone size: -
J gene: TRBJ1-6
V gene: TRBV6-5
D gene: -
CDR3 DNA: TGTGCCAGCAGCCGACAGTATGGCAATAATTCACCCCTCCACTTT
CDR3 protein: CASSRQYGNNSPLHF

clone size: -
J gene: TRBJ2-2
V gene: TRBV10-3
D gene: -
CDR3 DNA: TGTGCCATCAGTGAGTCCGGACAGAGGAACACCGGGGAGCTGTTTTTT
CDR3 protein: CAISESGQRNTGELFF

clone size: -
J gene: TRBJ1-2
V gene: TRBV6-4
D gene: -
CDR3 DNA: TGTGCCAGCATTTATGGCTGTGGCTACACCTTC
CDR3 protein: CASIYGCGYTF

clone size: few
J gene: TRBJ1-6
V gene: TRBV25-1
D gene: -
CDR3 DNA: TGTGCCAGCAGTCGAATGAAGGGGGTCAATTCACCCCTCCACTTT
CDR3 protein: CASSRMKGVNSPLHF

clone size: once
J gene: TRBJ2-7
V gene: TRBV18
D gene: -
CDR3 DNA: TGTGCCAGCTCACCACTGGGGCCCTACGAGCAGTACTTC
CDR3 protein: CASSPLGPYEQYF

clone size: -
J gene: TRBJ2-5
V gene: TRBV2
D gene: -
CDR3 DNA: TGTGCCAGCAACACCCCAGGGGGAGGTGGAGAGACCCAGTACTTC
CDR3 protein: CASNTPGGGGETQYF

clone size: -
J gene: TRBJ2-7
V gene: TRBV9
D gene: TRBD2
CDR3 DNA: TGTGCCAGCAGCTCCGGGACTAGCGGGAGGAGCGACGAGCAGTACTTC
CDR3 protein: CASSSGTSGRSDEQYF

clone size: -
J gene: TRBJ2-1
V gene: TRBV2
D gene: TRBD2
CDR3 DNA: TGTGCCAGCAGTACTAGCGGGGCCTGGGATGAGCAGTTCTTC
CDR3 protein: CASSTSGAWDEQFF

clone size: once
J gene: TRBJ2-7
V gene: TRBV2
D gene: TRBD2
CDR3 DNA: TGTGCCAGCAGTGCAGGGGGGACTAGCGGGATTTTTTCCTACGAGCAGTACTTC
CDR3 protein: CASSAGGTSGIFSYEQYF

clone size: once
J gene: TRBJ1-5
V gene: TRBV19
D gene: -
CDR3 DNA: TGTGCCAGTACGGACTATAGCAATCAGCCCCAGCATTTT
CDR3 protein: CASTDYSNQPQHF

clone size: -
J gene: TRBJ2-1
V gene: TRBV11-2
D gene: -
CDR3 DNA: TGTGCCAGCAGCTTATCCCCGGACAACTACAATGAGCAGTTCTTC
CDR3 protein: CASSLSPDNYNEQFF

clone size: -
J gene: TRBJ2-7
V gene: TRBV6-1
D gene: -
CDR3 DNA: TGTGCCAGCAGAGCAGACTGGGCGGGTTACTTC
CDR3 protein: CASRADWAGYF

clone size: -
J gene: TRBJ1-4
V gene: TRBV4-1
D gene: TRBD1
CDR3 DNA: TGCGCCAGCAGCCAAGAGTGGGGGGAGGGGGCAGGCGGGATAACTAATGAAAAACTGTTTTTT
CDR3 protein: CASSQEWGEGAGGITNEKLFF

clone size: -
J gene: TRBJ1-2
V gene: TRBV25-1
D gene: TRBD1
CDR3 DNA: TGTGCCAGCAGGGGGACAGGGGGCCATGGCTACACCTTC
CDR3 protein: CASRGTGGHGYTF

clone size: -
J gene: TRBJ1-5
V gene: TRBV30
D gene: -
CDR3 DNA: TGTGCCTGGAGTTTTGGGGGCAGACAGCCCCAGCATTTT
CDR3 protein: CAWSFGGRQPQHF